Given below is one T cell receptor beta chain in context. Its binding antigen is unknown. Per-nucleotide qualities are absent, and no much larger clonotype sits a single base away. This sample was taken from a study of tumor and adjacent non-tumor tissue in lung cancer (dated by TCRdb to 2016 to 2019). Describing the broader study: By cancer type, the cohort comprised under 15 adenocarcinoma patients, a couple of squamous cell carcinoma patients and 1 small cell lung cancer patient. Using bulk TCRbeta repertoires from under 18 lung cancer patients, the study set lung tumor tissue side by side with matched distant non-tumor lung tissue. Sequencing generated a total of 130,000,000 or so productive TCRbeta reads, averaging roughly 4.3 million reads per sample. The roughly 15 enrolled patients, of whom 10 were men and 5 were women, were aged about 30 to 80 years and were diagnosed with TNM stage I to III disease. For each patient, one tumor sample and one normal lung sample were taken, giving around 30 paired specimens that underwent TCRbeta CDR3 sequencing.

The protocol used for the library was multiplex PCR. TCRdb lists the instrument as Illumina HiSeq 2500. Following protocols modified from ARM-PCR, the researchers constructed TCRbeta libraries through three rounds of nested PCR with primers (Table S4). Before sequencing, PCR products of 200-500 bp were excised from the gel and purified with the QIAquick gel extraction kit. Turning to the authors' computational methods: Trimmomatic was used to clean the reads, FLASH was used to merge the reads into complete CDR3 sequences, and MiTCR was used to assign the reads to V(D)J germline segments. VDJtools was used to compute clonal diversity as the inverse Simpson's index. Productive reads were defined as in-frame sequences without a premature stop codon. TCRdb reran the public reads through fastp at Q25 and MiXCR, keeping productive beta chains. Every distinct CDR3 protein forms one entry, paired with its most common genes and DNA. TCRdb, rather than the study authors, made the V and J calls. Present in this sample are about 75,000 distinct CDR3 sequences, 65% to 75% of which were seen just once. The ten largest account for around a quarter of the sample.

On the study overall, not on this receptor specifically: TCR diversity was significantly higher in younger patients, and greater tumor TCR diversity was associated with shorter overall survival and shorter disease-free survival. Peripheral blood was not sequenced, so blood TCRbeta repertoires were not examined in the lung cancer patients of the study. The top 100 clones made up a significantly larger cumulative share of the repertoire in normal lung than in tumor tissue. Neither the sequencing platform nor unique molecular identifiers are mentioned in the methods. Only about 14 patients were in the cohort, and the authors stated that larger samples and more detailed clinical data are needed. Tumor tissue showed significantly greater TCR diversity (inverse Simpson) than normal lung tissue (about 400 vs 180, P = 0.0075, Mann-Whitney U test).

Reading from cysteine to phenylalanine, the CDR3 counts 14 amino acids. The sequence is cut down to CDR3 DNA, 42 bases in frame from base 1. V is shortened by 7 bases, J by 7 bases, and the region joining them spans 19 bases. Via the germline V gene, CDR1 is MNHNS and CDR2 SASEGT. RNA was isolated from bulk unsorted tissue, and RNA quality was assessed with a NanoDrop ND-1000 and an Agilent 2100. Normal lung samples were distant non-tumor tissue taken more than 3 cm from the tumor edge. The donors were newly diagnosed lung cancer patients admitted for thoracic surgery in China from August to November 2014 who had not received prior chemotherapy. Patients with previous radiotherapy or chemotherapy, or with another concurrent cancer, were excluded from the study. Surgical tissue pieces of 1-2 cm3 were preserved in RNAlater solution and stored at -80 °C until use.

This chain is built from TRBV6-1 and TRBJ1-1; a confident D gene designation cannot be given. Sequencing used distant non-tumor lung tissue. The receptor was derived from a woman aged 50 to 65 with non-small cell lung cancer. The nucleotide sequence reads TGTGCCAGCAATGGTGGGTGGCGCAGCTATGAAGCTTTCTTT. It translates to CASNGGWRSYEAFF.